Presented here are 14 T cell receptor beta chains from one specimen sequenced in a study of cytomegalovirus exposure and HLA in healthy donors. In the PCR, 60 Vbeta and 13 Jbeta primers were used. Sequencing used immunoSEQ multiplex PCR; TCRdb keeps in-frame clones, though not all of them. The sample consists of over 100,000 clones, 60% to 85% of them appearing once. Specimen: PBMCs. The receptors come from a woman between 40 and 55 years old in good health and CMV-seropositive.

CDR3 loop: CASRLDRVTGELFF. The CDR3 DNA reads as TGTGCCAGCAGATTGGACAGGGTGACCGGGGAGCTGTTTTTT. This sequence joins TRBV7-2 and TRBJ2-2; TRBD1 matches at 8 bases. CDR3 size: 14 residues. Germline V gives CDR1 SGHTA, CDR2 FQGNSA. V lost 6 bases, J lost 5 bases, and 5 bases stayed unmatched.

CDR3 loop: CASRPWHSNQPQHF. DNA for the CDR3: TGTGCCAGCCGCCCATGGCATAGCAATCAGCCCCAGCATTTT. V and J are TRBV27 and TRBJ1-5; D is ambiguous. The CDR3 has 14 residues. Trimming took 8 bases from V and 0 from J, leaving 11 bases between them. Germline loops: CDR1 MNHEY, CDR2 SMNVEV (reference sequence).

By share of the sample, this clone is medium-sized (0.01 to 0.1%). The chain has TRBV19 and TRBJ2-7; a possible D gene is TRBD1 (5 bases). The V gene lost 3 bases and the J gene lost 5 bases, with 14 bases spanning the gap. CDR1 is LNHDA, CDR2 SQIVND, per germline (reference sequence). This CDR3 region has 14 residues. The DNA for the CDR3 is TGTGCCAGTAGTATTGTTCAGGGTGGGAACGAGCAGTACTTC. Its protein product is CASSIVQGGNEQYF.

This clone was seen once. The chain recombines TRBV6-1 with TRBJ1-6, with D possibly TRBD1 on 6 matching bases. Germline V lookup: CDR1 MNHNS, CDR2 SASEGT. Trimming removed 2 bases from V and 8 bases from J, with 10 bases in between. This CDR3 has 14 amino acids. As DNA, the CDR3 is TGTGCCAGCAGTGAAAAGGGGGGGGATTCACCCCTCCACTTT. Encoded protein: CASSEKGGDSPLHF.

The chain joins TRBV2 to TRBJ1-1; D might be TRBD1 (5 bases). V lost 5 bases and J 4 bases, leaving 23 bases between the germline ends. This CDR3 comprises 17 residues. Germline V gives CDR1 SNHLY, CDR2 FYNNEI. The CDR3 here is CASSTGRGEEWRTEAFF. The CDR3 coding sequence is TGTGCCAGCAGTACGGGCCGAGGGGAGGAATGGCGCACTGAAGCTTTCTTT.

The chain employs TRBV2 and TRBJ2-5; D might be TRBD1 (5 bases). The germline CDR1 and CDR2 sequences are SNHLY and FYNNEI. The CDR3 is made up of 13 amino acids. Trimming removed 8 bases at V and 1 base at J, with 11 bases between. The CDR3 DNA sequence: TGTGCCAGCTCCTGGCAGGGCCAAGAGACCCAGTACTTC. This translates into CASSWQGQETQYF.

This chain connects TRBV9 to TRBJ1-1; D unresolved. Germline V gene sequence: CDR1 SGDLS, CDR2 YYNGEE. Trimming removed 4 bases from V and 4 bases from J, with 17 bases in between. This CDR3 comprises 15 residues. CDR3 amino acids: CASSPHRKSGTEAFF. In DNA form, the CDR3 reads TGTGCCAGCAGCCCGCATAGAAAAAGCGGCACTGAAGCTTTCTTT.

The chain combines TRBV30 with TRBJ1-5; D not certain. This CDR3 has 13 amino acids. CDR1 is GTSNPN, CDR2 SVGIG, per germline (reference sequence). V was pared by 2 bases and J by 10 bases, with 15 bases between. CDR3 nucleotide sequence: TGTGCCTGGAGTTCCCAGGAAGCTAAACCCCAGCATTTT. Amino acid sequence: CAWSSQEAKPQHF. Combining the CDR3 with reference TRBV30 and TRBJ1-5 gives the whole variable domain SQTIHQWPATLVQPVGSPLSLECTVEGTSNPNLYWYRQAAGRGLQLLFYSVGIGQISSEVPQNLSASRPQDRQFILSSKKLLLSDSGFYLCAWSSQEAKPQHFGDGTRLSIL.

This clone was detected once. The gene calls are TRBV9 and TRBJ1-2; a possible D gene is TRBD1 (5 bases). Trimming stripped 4 bases from V and 5 bases from J, with 15 bases between. The CDR3 extends over 14 amino acids. From germline, CDR1 is SGDLS and CDR2 YYNGEE. The CDR3 nucleotides read TGTGCCAGCAGCTACCGTGTCAGGGATTATGGCTACACCTTC. Its protein is CASSYRVRDYGYTF. The entire variable domain, with the rest obtained from reference TRBV9 and TRBJ1-2, is as follows: DSGVTQTPKHLITATGQRVTLRCSPRSGDLSVYWYQQSLDQGLQFLIQYYNGEERAKGNILERFSAQQFPDLHSELNLSSLELGDSALYFCASSYRVRDYGYTFGSGTRLTVV.

The chain is built from TRBV18 and TRBJ2-3; TRBD2 matches 9 bases. There are 14 residues in the CDR3. The V and J ends lost 6 bases and 2 bases, in that order; junction bases with no gene match: 3. Looked up from germline, CDR1 is KGHSH and CDR2 is LQKENI. This CDR3 reads CASSLAGVTDTQYF. The CDR3 DNA follows: TGTGCCAGCTCCTTAGCGGGAGTCACAGATACGCAGTATTTT.

The chain combines TRBV5-4 with TRBJ1-2, with 7 nucleotides matching TRBD1. Per the germline V gene, CDR1 is SGHNT and CDR2 is YYREEE (reference sequence). The CDR3 length is 13 residues. The V and J ends lost 4 bases and 6 bases, in that order; junction bases with no gene match: 6. CDR3 in amino acids: CASSPFTGDGYTF. The DNA of the CDR3 is TGTGCCAGCAGCCCCTTTACAGGGGATGGCTACACCTTC.

The chain carries TRBV6-6 and TRBJ2-2, with 12 nucleotides matching TRBD1. Trimming cost V 3 bases and J 6 bases; bases outside gene matches: 5. This CDR3 region has 16 residues. Germline loops: CDR1 MNHNY, CDR2 SVGAGI (reference sequence). The DNA of the CDR3 is TGTGCCAGCAGTTATGGGGACAGGGGGCTCGCCGGGGAGCTGTTTTTT. This encodes CASSYGDRGLAGELFF.

This clone came up a few times. The V and J genes are TRBV7-9 and TRBJ2-5; 7 nucleotides line up with TRBD2. After removal of 7 bases from V and 2 bases from J, the junction contained 22 bases not matched to a gene. Germline-derived CDR1 and CDR2 are SEHNR and FQNEAQ (reference sequence). The CDR3 spans 19 residues. This chain's CDR3 is CASTRSGGTKDYRQETQYF. CDR3 DNA sequence: TGTGCCAGCACTAGGTCGGGTGGGACTAAAGACTACCGTCAAGAGACCCAGTACTTC. Using reference TRBV7-9 and TRBJ2-5 for the parts outside the CDR3, the full variable domain is DTGVSQNPRHKITKRGQNVTFRCDPISEHNRLYWYRQTLGQGPEFLTYFQNEAQLEKSRLLSDRFSAERPKGSFSTLEIQRTEQGDSAMYLCASTRSGGTKDYRQETQYFGPGTRLLVL.

This chain joins TRBV5-4 and TRBJ1-2; D perhaps matches TRBD1 (5 bases). This CDR3 region has 14 residues. Germline V gene lookup returns CDR1 SGHNT and CDR2 YYREEE (reference sequence). V lost 0 bases and J lost 4, with 10 bases in between. CDR3 sequence reads: CASSLEQELYGYTF. CDR3 in DNA: TGTGCCAGCAGCTTGGAACAGGAACTCTATGGCTACACCTTC. Full variable domain (missing parts from reference TRBV5-4 and TRBJ1-2): ETGVTQSPTHLIKTRGQQVTLRCSSQSGHNTVSWYQQALGQGPQFIFQYYREEENGRGNFPPRFSGLQFPNYSSELNVNALELDDSALYLCASSLEQELYGYTFGSGTRLTVV.